This TCR beta chain was recovered during a study of control samples from healthy donors and cancer patients. This CDR3 comprises 13 residues. In germline, CDR1 is SGDLS, CDR2 YYNGEE. Trimming took off 7 bases at V and 4 bases at J, with 13 bases between the two ends. Only in-frame clones appear in the TCRdb table, and some are missing; sequencing was by immunoSEQ multiplex PCR. The data contain approximately 170,000 clones, about 90% of them singletons. V gene TRBV9 combines with J gene TRBJ2-3, with D perhaps matching TRBD1 (5 bases). The sequenced material came from blood. This receptor was identified in a woman aged 45-60 years in good health. CDR3 DNA sequence: TGTGCCAGCGAAGGCAGGGTGGCAGATACGCAGTATTTT. Translating it yields CASEGRVADTQYF.